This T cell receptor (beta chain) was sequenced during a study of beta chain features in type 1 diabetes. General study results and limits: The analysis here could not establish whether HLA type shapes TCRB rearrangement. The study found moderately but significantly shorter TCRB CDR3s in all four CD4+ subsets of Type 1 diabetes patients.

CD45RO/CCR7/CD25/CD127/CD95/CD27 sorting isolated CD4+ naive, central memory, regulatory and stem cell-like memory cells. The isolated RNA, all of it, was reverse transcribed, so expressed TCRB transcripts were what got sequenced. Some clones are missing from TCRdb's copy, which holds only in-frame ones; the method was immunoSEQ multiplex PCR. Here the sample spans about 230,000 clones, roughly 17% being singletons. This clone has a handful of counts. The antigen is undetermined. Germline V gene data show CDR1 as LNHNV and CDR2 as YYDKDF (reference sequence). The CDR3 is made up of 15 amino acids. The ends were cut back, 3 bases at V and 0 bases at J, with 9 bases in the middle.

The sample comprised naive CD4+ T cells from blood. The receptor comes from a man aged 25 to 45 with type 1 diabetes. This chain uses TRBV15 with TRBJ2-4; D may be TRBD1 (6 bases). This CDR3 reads CATSRVGAAKNIQYF. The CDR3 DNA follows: TGTGCCACCAGCAGGGTGGGGGCAGCCAAAAACATTCAGTACTTC.